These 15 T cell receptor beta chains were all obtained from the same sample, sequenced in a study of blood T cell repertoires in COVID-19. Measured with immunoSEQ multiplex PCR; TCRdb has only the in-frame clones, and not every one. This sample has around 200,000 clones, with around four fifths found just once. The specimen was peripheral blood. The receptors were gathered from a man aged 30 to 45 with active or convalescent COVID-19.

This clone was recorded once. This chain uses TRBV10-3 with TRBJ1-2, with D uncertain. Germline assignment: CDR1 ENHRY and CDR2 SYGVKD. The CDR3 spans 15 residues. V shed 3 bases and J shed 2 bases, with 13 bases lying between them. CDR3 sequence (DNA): TGTGCCATCAGTGATCGCGGCAGCTCCAACTATGGCTACACCTTC. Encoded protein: CAISDRGSSNYGYTF.

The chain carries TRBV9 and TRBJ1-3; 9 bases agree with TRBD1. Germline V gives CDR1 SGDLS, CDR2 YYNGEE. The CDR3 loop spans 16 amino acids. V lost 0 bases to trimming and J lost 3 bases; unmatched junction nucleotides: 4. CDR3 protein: CASSVERDRVGNTIYF. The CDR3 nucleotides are TGTGCCAGCAGCGTAGAACGGGACAGGGTTGGAAACACCATATATTTT.

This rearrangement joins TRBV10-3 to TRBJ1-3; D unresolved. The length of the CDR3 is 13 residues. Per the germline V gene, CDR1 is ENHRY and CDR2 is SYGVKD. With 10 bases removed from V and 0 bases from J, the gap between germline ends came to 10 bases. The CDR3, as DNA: TGTGCCACCAGGAGAGACTCTGGAAACACCATATATTTT. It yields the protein CATRRDSGNTIYF.

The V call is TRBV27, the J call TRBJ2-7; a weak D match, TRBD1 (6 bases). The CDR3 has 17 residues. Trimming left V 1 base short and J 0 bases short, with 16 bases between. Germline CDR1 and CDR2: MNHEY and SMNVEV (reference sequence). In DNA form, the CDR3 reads TGTGCCAGCAGTTTATTGGGTGTTCAGGGGCTCTCCTACGAGCAGTACTTC. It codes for CASSLLGVQGLSYEQYF.

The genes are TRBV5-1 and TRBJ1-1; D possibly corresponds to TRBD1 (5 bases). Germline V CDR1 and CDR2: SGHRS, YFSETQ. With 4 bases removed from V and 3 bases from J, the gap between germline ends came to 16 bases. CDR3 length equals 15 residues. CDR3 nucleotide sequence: TGCGCCAGCAGCCCGGGGACGGGGGTAGACACTGAAGCTTTCTTT. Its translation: CASSPGTGVDTEAFF.

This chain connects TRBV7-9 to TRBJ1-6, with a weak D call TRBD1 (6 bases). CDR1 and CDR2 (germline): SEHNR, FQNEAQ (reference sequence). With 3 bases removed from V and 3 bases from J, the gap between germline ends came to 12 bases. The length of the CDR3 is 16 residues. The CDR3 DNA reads TGTGCCAGCAGCTTCACCGACAGGAGCTATAATTCACCCCTCCACTTT. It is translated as CASSFTDRSYNSPLHF. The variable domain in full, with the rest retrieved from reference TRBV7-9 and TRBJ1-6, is DTGVSQNPRHKITKRGQNVTFRCDPISEHNRLYWYRQTLGQGPEFLTYFQNEAQLEKSRLLSDRFSAERPKGSFSTLEIQRTEQGDSAMYLCASSFTDRSYNSPLHFGNGTRLTVT.

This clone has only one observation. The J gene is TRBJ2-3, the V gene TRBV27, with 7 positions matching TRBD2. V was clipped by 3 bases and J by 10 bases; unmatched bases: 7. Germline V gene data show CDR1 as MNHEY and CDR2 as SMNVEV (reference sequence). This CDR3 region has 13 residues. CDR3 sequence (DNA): TGTGCCAGCAGTTTTGGGGGGAGGGGCGCGCAGTATTTT. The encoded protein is CASSFGGRGAQYF.

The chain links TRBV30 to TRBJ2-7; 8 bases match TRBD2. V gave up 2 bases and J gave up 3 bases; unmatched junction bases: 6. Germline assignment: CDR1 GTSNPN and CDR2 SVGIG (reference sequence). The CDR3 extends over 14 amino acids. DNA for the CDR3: TGTGCCTGGAGTCCAGGACTAGCTGTCTACGAGCAGTACTTC. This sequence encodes CAWSPGLAVYEQYF.

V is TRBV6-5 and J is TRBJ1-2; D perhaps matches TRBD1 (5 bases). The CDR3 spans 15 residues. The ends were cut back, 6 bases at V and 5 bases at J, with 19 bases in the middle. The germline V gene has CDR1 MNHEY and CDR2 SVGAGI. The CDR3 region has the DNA TGTGCCAGCAGGGGAGGGGCGCAGATTTTTTATGGCTACACCTTC. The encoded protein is CASRGGAQIFYGYTF.

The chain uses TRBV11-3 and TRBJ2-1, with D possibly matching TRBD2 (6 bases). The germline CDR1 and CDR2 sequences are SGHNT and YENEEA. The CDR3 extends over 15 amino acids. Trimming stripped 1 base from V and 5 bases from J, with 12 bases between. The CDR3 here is CASSLGGSGHNEQFF. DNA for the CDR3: TGTGCCAGCAGCTTAGGGGGTAGCGGTCACAATGAGCAGTTCTTC.

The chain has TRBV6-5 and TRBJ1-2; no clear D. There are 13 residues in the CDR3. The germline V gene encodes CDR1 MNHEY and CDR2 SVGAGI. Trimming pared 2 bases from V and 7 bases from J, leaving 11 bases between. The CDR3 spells CASSYVPGSGYTF. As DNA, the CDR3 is TGTGCCAGCAGTTACGTCCCCGGGAGTGGCTACACCTTC.

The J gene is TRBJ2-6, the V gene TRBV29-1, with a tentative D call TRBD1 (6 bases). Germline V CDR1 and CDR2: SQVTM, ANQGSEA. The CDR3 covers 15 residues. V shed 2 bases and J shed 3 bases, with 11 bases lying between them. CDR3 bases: TGCAGCGTTGAATCAGGGGCGGGTGGGGCCAACGTCCTGACTTTC. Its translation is CSVESGAGGANVLTF.

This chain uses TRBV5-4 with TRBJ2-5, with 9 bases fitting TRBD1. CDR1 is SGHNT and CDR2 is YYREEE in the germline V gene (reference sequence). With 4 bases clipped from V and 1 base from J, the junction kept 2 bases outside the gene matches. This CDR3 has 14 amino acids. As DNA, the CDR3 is TGTGCCAGCAGCCGGGGACAGGGCCAAGAGACCCAGTACTTC. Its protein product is CASSRGQGQETQYF. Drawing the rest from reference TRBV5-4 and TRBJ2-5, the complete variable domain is ETGVTQSPTHLIKTRGQQVTLRCSSQSGHNTVSWYQQALGQGPQFIFQYYREEENGRGNFPPRFSGLQFPNYSSELNVNALELDDSALYLCASSRGQGQETQYFGPGTRLLVL.

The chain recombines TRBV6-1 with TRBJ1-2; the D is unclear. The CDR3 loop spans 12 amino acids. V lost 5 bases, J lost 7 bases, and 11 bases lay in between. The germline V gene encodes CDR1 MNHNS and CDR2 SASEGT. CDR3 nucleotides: TGTGCCAGCAGTAGAACAGCAGTTGGCTACACCTTC. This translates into CASSRTAVGYTF.

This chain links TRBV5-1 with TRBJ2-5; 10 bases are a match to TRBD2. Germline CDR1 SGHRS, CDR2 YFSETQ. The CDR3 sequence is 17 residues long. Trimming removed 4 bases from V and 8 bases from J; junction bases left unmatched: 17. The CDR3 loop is CASSLIVSLAGVETQYF. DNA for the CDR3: TGCGCCAGCAGCCTTATTGTATCCCTAGCGGGAGTAGAAACCCAGTACTTC.